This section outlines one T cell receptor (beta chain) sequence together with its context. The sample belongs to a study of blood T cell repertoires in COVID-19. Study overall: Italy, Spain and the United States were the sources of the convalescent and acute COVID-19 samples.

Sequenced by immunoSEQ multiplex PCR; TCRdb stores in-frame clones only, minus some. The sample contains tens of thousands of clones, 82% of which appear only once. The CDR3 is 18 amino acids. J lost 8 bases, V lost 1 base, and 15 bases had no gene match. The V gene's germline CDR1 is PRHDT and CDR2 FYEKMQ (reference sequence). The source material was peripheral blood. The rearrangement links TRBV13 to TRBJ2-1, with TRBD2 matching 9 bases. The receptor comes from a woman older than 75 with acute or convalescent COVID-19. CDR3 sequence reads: CASSLVARAASGKDEQFF. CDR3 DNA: TGTGCCAGCAGCTTAGTGGCGCGTGCGGCTAGCGGGAAGGATGAGCAGTTCTTC.